The 8 T cell receptor beta chains listed next were all sequenced from one sample in a study of graft-versus-host responses after intestinal transplantation. No antigens are known for them. The protocol was immunoSEQ multiplex PCR, while the TCRdb copy is restricted to in-frame clones and leaves out a portion. The repertoire includes more than 95,000 clones, over 75% of them detected once, and approximately 0.18% sits in the top ten. The material was unstimulated CD4+ T cells sorted from spleen or lymph node cells, obtained before intestinal transplant. These receptors all stem from a human donor who received an intestinal transplant.

The chain recombines TRBV6-5 with TRBJ2-3; TRBD1 is a possible D gene (6 bases). The V and J ends lost 7 bases and 1 base respectively, with 9 bases between them. The CDR3 has 13 residues. CDR1 is MNHEY and CDR2 is SVGAGI in the germline V gene. The CDR3 DNA is TGTGCCAGCACCCGGACAGGCACAGATACGCAGTATTTT. Its protein product is CASTRTGTDTQYF.

In this sample, this clone turned up a few times. The chain couples TRBV30 to TRBJ1-3; 7 positions agree with TRBD1. CDR3 length: 15 amino acids. The V and J ends lost 2 bases and 0 bases, in that order; junction bases with no gene match: 4. Per the germline V gene, CDR1 is GTSNPN and CDR2 is SVGIG (reference sequence). For the CDR3, the DNA is TGTGCCTGGAGTTACAGGACAGGCTCTGGAAACACCATATATTTT. Translating it yields CAWSYRTGSGNTIYF.

The CDR3 loop reads CASSPGQGNRETQYF. Here the CDR3 DNA reads TGTGCCAGCTCCCCAGGACAGGGGAATAGGGAGACCCAGTACTTC. The V and J genes are TRBV18 and TRBJ2-5; 9 nucleotides match TRBD1. V shed 6 bases and J 5 bases; nucleotides not matched to a gene: 10. The CDR3 consists of 15 residues. Germline CDR1 and CDR2: KGHSH and LQKENI.

The chain joins TRBV30 to TRBJ2-5; 10 bases agree with TRBD1. The CDR3 length is 14 residues. Germline CDR1 GTSNPN, CDR2 SVGIG (reference sequence). With 2 bases clipped from V and 5 bases from J, the junction kept 5 bases outside the gene matches. CDR3 sequence reads: CAWSLGTGVETQYF. For the CDR3, the DNA is TGTGCCTGGAGTCTCGGGACAGGGGTTGAGACCCAGTACTTC.

The genes are TRBV7-2 and TRBJ2-2, with TRBD1 matching over 7 bases. Germline lookup yields CDR1 SGHTA and CDR2 FQGNSA. This CDR3 is built from 16 residues. J lost 5 bases, V lost 0 bases, and 6 bases had no gene match. DNA of the CDR3: TGTGCCAGCAGCTTAGCGACAGGGTTAGGAACCGGGGAGCTGTTTTTT. Its translation: CASSLATGLGTGELFF. The full variable domain, completed using reference TRBV7-2 and TRBJ2-2, is GAGVSQSPSNKVTEKGKDVELRCDPISGHTALYWYRQSLGQGLEFLIYFQGNSAPDKSGLPSDRFSAERTGGSVSTLTIQRTQQEDSAVYLCASSLATGLGTGELFFGEGSRLTVL.

This chain links TRBV19 with TRBJ1-5; 8 nucleotides match TRBD1. V shed 5 bases, J shed 0 bases, and the junction held 6 bases outside the gene matches. Germline assignment: CDR1 LNHDA and CDR2 SQIVND (reference sequence). There are 16 residues in the CDR3. The CDR3 sequence is CASSDRGLYSNQPQHF. The CDR3, as DNA: TGTGCCAGTAGTGACAGGGGCCTATATAGCAATCAGCCCCAGCATTTT.

This chain's CDR3 is CASSLRRGGSYEQYF. CDR3 coding DNA: TGCGCCAGCAGCCTACGACGGGGAGGGAGCTACGAGCAGTACTTC. The V call is TRBV4-3, the J call TRBJ2-7; 7 positions match TRBD2. Germline values: CDR1 LGHNA, CDR2 YSLEER. The CDR3 is 15 residues long. The junction had 9 bases not matched to a gene; V was cut back by 4 bases and J by 3 bases.

This clone was seen a handful of times. The V and J genes are TRBV29-1 and TRBJ1-2; 8 bases are a match to TRBD1. CDR3 length equals 14 residues. Germline V gene lookup returns CDR1 SQVTM and CDR2 ANQGSEA. The V gene end was trimmed by 6 bases and the J gene end by 2 bases; junction bases not matched to a gene: 8. CDR3: CSVLLDRANYGYTF. The CDR3 DNA reads as TGCAGCGTCTTACTGGACAGGGCAAACTATGGCTACACCTTC.